What follows is one T cell receptor beta chain and its context. Trimming took 7 bases from V and 4 from J, leaving 13 bases between them. There are 14 residues in the CDR3. The germline gives CDR1 SEHNR, CDR2 FQNEAQ (reference sequence). This sample was included in a study of blood T cell repertoires in COVID-19. Study information: COVID-19 samples from acute and convalescent phases originated in the United States, Italy and Spain. PBMCs, B-cell-depleted T cells, or T cells were the source of the cDNA or gDNA that made up the material.

Original handling: Cell counts per sample came from amplifying reference gene primers. Using immunoSEQ multiplex PCR, the repertoire was profiled, and TCRdb retains in-frame clones only, with some absent. V and J calls and clone size follow that table, whereas D and trimming were derived from the DNA. The repertoire has about 170,000 clones, around 83% of them found once; the top ten carry roughly 19%. The sequenced sample consisted of peripheral blood. The rearrangement uses TRBV7-9 and TRBJ1-4, with a tentative D call TRBD1 (5 bases). The clonotype comes from a woman aged 70-85 years who had recovered from COVID-19. The CDR3 sequence: CASTLGAGNEKLFF. The CDR3 nucleotides read TGTGCCAGCACCCTAGGGGCTGGTAATGAAAAACTGTTTTTT.